This TCR beta chain stems from a study of molecular identifiers for immune sequencing clone quantification. Naive CD8 T cells, phenotype CD8+CD4-CCR7+CD45RA+, were sorted. Study-wide results and limits: Highly expanded clone sizes could be underestimated by identical TCR molecules that share a barcode. Jurkat TCR RNA spiked in from one cell reportedly remained identifiable amid roughly 940,000 naive cells.

This clonotype occurred a few times. The antigen remains undetermined. The germline V gene has CDR1 DFQATT and CDR2 SNEGSKA (reference sequence). V shed 0 bases and J 5 bases; nucleotides not matched to a gene: 10. The CDR3 totals 17 residues. Via MiXCR, TCRdb re-called the PCR reads, giving one row per CDR3 protein. The sample shows some 320,000 distinct CDR3 sequences, roughly a fifth of them seen only once. The sequence was collected from a human donor in good health. Some libraries in this study had Jurkat cell RNA spiked in. The chain recombines TRBV20-1 with TRBJ1-6; 7 nucleotides line up with TRBD1. The sample taken for sequencing was naive CD8+ T cells from blood, with Jurkat cell RNA spiked in. Subset given: FACS-sorted CD8+CD4-CCR7+CD45RA+ naive T cells. DNA of the CDR3: TGCAGTGCTAGAGATTGGAAGCGGGACAGAAATAATTCACCCCTCCACTTT. Translating gives CSARDWKRDRNNSPLHF.